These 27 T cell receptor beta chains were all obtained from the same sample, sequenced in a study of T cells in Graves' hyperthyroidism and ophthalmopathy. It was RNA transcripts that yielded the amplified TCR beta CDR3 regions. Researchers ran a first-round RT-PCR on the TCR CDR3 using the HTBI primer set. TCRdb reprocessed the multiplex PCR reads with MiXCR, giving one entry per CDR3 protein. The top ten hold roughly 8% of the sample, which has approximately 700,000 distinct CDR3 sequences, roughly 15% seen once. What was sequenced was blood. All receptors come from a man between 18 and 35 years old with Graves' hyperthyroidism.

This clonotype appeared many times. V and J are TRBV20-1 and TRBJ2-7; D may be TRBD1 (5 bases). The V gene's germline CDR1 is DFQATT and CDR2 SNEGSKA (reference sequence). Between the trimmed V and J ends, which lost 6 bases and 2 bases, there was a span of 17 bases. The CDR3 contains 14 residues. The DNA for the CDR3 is TGCAGTGCGGATGACAGAAATATTCCCTACGAGCAGTACTTC. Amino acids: CSADDRNIPYEQYF.

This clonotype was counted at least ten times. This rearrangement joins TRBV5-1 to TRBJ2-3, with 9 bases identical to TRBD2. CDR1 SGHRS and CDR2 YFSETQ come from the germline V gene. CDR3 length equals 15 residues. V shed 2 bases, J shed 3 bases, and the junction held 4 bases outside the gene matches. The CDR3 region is CASSFSGRPTDTQYF. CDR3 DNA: TGCGCCAGCAGCTTTAGCGGGAGACCTACAGATACGCAGTATTTT.

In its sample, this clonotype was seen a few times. The CDR3 region is CASSVTKTSGYYNEQFF. The CDR3 DNA sequence: TGTGCCAGCAGCGTGACTAAGACTAGCGGTTACTACAATGAGCAGTTCTTC. The chain links TRBV9 to TRBJ2-1; 9 bases are shared with TRBD2. The CDR3 extends over 17 amino acids. V trimming: 2 bases; J trimming: 3 bases; junction bases outside the gene matches: 9. Germline V lookup: CDR1 SGDLS, CDR2 YYNGEE. The entire variable domain, with the rest obtained from reference TRBV9 and TRBJ2-1, is as follows: DSGVTQTPKHLITATGQRVTLRCSPRSGDLSVYWYQQSLDQGLQFLIQYYNGEERAKGNILERFSAQQFPDLHSELNLSSLELGDSALYFCASSVTKTSGYYNEQFFGPGTRLTVL.

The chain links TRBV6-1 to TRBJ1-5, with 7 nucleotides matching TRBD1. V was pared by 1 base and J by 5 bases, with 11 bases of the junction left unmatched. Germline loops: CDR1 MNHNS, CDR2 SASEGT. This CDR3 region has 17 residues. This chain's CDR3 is CASSEDLRQGGDQPQHF. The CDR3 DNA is TGTGCCAGCAGTGAAGATTTAAGACAGGGTGGTGATCAGCCCCAGCATTTT.

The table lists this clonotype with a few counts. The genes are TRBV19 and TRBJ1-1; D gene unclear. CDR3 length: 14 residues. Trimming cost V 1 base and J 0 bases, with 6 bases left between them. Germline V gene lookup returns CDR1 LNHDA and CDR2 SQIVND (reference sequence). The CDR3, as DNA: TGTGCCAGTAGTATAGGGGAGATGAACACTGAAGCTTTCTTT. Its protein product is CASSIGEMNTEAFF.

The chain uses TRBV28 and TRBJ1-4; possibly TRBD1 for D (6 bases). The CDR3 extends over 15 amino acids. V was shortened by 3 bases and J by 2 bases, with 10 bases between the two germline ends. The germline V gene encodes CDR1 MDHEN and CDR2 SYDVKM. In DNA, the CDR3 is TGTGCCAGCAGTTTTATAGGGGGTACTAATGAAAAACTGTTTTTT. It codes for CASSFIGGTNEKLFF.

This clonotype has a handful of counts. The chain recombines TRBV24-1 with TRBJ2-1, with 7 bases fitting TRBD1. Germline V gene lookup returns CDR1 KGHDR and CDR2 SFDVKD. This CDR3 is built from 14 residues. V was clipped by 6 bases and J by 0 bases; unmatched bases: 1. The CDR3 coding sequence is TGTGCCACCAGTCGACAGGGCTCCTACAATGAGCAGTTCTTC. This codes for CATSRQGSYNEQFF.

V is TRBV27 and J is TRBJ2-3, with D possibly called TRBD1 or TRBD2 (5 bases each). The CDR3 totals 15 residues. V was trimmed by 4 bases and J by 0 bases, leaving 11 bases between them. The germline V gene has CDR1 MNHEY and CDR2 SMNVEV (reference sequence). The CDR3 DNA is TGTGCCAGCAGTTGGGGGACGGGGAGCACAGATACGCAGTATTTT. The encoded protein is CASSWGTGSTDTQYF.

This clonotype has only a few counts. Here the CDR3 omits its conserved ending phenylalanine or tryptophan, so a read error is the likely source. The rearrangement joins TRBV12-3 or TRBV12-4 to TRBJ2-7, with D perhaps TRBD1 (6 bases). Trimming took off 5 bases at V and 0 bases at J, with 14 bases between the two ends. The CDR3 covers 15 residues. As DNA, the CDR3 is TGTGCCAGCAGTCCGCCTGGGGGCGCCTCCTACGAGCAGTACTCC. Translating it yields CASSPPGGASYEQYS.

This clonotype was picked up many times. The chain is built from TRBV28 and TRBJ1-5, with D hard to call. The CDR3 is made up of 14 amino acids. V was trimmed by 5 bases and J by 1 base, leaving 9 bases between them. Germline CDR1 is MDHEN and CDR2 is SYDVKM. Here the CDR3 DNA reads TGTGCCAGCAGTCCGACACAGAGCAATCAGCCCCAGCATTTT. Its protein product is CASSPTQSNQPQHF. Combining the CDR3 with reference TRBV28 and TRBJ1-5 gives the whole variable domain DVKVTQSSRYLVKRTGEKVFLECVQDMDHENMFWYRQDPGLGLRLIYFSYDVKMKEKGDIPEGYSVSREKKERFSLILESASTNQTSMYLCASSPTQSNQPQHFGDGTRLSIL.

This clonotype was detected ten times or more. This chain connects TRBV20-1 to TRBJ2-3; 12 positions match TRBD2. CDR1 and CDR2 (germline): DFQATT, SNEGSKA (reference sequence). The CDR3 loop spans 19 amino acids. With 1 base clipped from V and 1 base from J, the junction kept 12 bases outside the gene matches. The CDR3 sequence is CSARVTSGRVMVGTDTQYF. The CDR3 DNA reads TGCAGTGCTAGAGTGACTAGCGGGAGAGTGATGGTGGGCACAGATACGCAGTATTTT.

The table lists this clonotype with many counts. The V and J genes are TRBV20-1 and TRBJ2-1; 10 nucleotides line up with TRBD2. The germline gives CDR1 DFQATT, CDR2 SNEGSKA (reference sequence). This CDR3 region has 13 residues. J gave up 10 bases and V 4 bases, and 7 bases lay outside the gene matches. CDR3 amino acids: CSAMETSGSEQFF. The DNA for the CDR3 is TGCAGTGCTATGGAGACTAGCGGGTCCGAGCAGTTCTTC.

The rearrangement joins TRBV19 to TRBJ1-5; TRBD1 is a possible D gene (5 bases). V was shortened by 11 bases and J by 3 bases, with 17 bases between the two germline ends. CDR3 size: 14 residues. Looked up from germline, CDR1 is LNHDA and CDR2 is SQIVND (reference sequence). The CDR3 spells CARPGADNNQPQHF. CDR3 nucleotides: TGTGCCCGCCCCGGGGCGGACAACAATCAGCCCCAGCATTTT.

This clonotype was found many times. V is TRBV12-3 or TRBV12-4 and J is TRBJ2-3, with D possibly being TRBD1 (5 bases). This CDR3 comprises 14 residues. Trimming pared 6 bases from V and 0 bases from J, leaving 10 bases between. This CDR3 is CASRGVSSTDTQYF. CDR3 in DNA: TGTGCCAGCAGAGGGGTCTCTAGCACAGATACGCAGTATTTT.

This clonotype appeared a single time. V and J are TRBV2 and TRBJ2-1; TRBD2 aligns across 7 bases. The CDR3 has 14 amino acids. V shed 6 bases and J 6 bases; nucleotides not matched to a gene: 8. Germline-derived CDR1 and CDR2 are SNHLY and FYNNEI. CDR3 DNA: TGTGCCAGCAGCGTCGGGGGGAGATTCAATGAGCAGTTCTTC. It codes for CASSVGGRFNEQFF.

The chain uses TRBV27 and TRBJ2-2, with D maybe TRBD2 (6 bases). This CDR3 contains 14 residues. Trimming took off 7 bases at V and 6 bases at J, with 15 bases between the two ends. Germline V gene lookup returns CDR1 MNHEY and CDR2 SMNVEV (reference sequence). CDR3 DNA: TGTGCCAGCACTTCCTGGGGGGAACCCGGGGAGCTGTTTTTT. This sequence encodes CASTSWGEPGELFF.

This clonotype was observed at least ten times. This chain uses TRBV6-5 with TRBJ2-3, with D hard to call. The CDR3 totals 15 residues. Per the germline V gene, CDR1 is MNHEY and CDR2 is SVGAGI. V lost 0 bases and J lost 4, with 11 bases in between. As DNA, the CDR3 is TGTGCCAGCAGTTACTCTGGTGTCAGGCCAGATACGCAGTATTTT. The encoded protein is CASSYSGVRPDTQYF.

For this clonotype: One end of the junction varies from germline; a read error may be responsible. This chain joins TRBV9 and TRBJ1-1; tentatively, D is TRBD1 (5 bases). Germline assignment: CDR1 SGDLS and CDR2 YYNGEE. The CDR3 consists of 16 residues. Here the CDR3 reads CAGSISTGTVQGEAFF. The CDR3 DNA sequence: TGTGCCGGCAGCATATCGACCGGGACGGTCCAGGGTGAAGCTTTCTTT.

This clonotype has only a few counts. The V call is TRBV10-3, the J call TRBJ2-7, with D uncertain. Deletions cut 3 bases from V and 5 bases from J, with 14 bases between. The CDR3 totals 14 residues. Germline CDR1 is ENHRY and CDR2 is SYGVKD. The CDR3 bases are TGTGCCATCAGTGAAAACGGGTTGAACAACGAGCAGTACTTC. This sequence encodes CAISENGLNNEQYF.

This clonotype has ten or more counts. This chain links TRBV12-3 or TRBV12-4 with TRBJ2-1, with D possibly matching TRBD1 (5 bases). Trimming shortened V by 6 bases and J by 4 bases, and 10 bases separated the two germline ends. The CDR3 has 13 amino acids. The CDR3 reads CASSPNRYNEQFF. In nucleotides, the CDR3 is TGTGCCAGCAGCCCAAACAGGTACAATGAGCAGTTCTTC.

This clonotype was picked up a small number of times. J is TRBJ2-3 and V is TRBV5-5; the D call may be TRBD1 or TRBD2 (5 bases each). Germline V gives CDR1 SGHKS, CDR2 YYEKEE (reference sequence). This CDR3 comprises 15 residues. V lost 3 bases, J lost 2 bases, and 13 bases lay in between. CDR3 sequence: CASSWGSSNTDTQYF. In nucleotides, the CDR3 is TGTGCCAGCAGCTGGGGGAGTAGTAACACAGATACGCAGTATTTT.

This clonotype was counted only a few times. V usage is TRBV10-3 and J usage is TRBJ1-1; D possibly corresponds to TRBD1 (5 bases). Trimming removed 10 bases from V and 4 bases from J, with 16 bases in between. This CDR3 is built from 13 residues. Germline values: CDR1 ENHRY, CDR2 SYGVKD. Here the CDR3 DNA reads TGTGCCACCTTCGTGGGGGGGGGCACTGAAGCTTTCTTT. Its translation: CATFVGGGTEAFF.

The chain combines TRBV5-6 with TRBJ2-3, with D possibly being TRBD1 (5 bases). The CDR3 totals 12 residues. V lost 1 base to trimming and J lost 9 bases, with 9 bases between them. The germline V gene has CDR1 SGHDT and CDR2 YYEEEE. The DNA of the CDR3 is TGTGCCAGCAGCTTGCCAGGGCGGACGCAGTATTTT. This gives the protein CASSLPGRTQYF.

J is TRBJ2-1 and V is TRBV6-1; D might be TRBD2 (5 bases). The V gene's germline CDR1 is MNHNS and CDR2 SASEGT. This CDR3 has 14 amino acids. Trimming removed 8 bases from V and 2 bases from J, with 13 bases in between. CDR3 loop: CASSKRFTYNEQFF. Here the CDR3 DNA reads TGTGCCAGCTCCAAGCGGTTTACCTACAATGAGCAGTTCTTC.

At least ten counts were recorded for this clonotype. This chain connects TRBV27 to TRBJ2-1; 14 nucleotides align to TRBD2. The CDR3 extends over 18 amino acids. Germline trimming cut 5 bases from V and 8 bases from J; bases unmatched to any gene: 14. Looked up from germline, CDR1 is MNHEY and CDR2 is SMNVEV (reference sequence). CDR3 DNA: TGTGCCAGCAGTCGCGAAAACCTGGGACTAGCGGGAGTATATGAGCAGTTCTTC. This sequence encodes CASSRENLGLAGVYEQFF.

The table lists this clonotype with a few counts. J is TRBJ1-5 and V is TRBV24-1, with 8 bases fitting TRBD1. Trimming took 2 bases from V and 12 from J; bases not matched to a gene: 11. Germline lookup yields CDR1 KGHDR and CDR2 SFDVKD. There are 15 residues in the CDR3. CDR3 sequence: CATSDSTGVGVNQHF. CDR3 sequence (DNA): TGTGCCACCAGTGATTCGACAGGGGTAGGGGTTAACCAGCATTTT.

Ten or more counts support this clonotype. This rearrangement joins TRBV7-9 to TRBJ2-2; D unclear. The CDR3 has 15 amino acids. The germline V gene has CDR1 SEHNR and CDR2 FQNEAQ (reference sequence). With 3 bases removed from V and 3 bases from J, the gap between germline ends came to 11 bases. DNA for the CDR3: TGTGCCAGCAGCTTTGGAGCGCCTTACACCGGGGAGCTGTTTTTT. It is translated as CASSFGAPYTGELFF.